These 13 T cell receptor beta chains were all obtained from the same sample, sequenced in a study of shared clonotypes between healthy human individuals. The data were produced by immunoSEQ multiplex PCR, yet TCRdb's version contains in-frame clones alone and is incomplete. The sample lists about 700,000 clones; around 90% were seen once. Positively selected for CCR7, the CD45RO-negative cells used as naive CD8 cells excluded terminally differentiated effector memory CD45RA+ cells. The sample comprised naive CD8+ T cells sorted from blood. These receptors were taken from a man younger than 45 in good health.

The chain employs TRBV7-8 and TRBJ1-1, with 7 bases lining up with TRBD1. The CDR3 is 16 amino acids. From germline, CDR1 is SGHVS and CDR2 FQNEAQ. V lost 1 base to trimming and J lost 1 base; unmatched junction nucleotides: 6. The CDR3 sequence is CASSLGRQGTNTEAFF. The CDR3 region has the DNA TGTGCCAGCAGCTTAGGCAGACAGGGTACGAACACTGAAGCTTTCTTT.

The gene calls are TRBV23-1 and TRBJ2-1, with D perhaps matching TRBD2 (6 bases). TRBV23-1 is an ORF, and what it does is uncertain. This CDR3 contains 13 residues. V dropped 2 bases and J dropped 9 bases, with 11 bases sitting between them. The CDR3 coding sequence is TGCGCCAGCAGTCAAGGACTAAACACTGAGCAGTTCTTC. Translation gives CASSQGLNTEQFF.

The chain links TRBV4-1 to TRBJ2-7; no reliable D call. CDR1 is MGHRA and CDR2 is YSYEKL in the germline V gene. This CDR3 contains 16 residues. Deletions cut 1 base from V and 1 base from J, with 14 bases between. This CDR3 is CASSQVKGGPSYEQYF. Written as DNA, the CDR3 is TGCGCCAGCAGCCAAGTAAAGGGTGGACCATCCTACGAGCAGTACTTC.

The DNA of the CDR3 is TGCGCCAGCAACTTCAAGGGGCAGGGCGGGACAGATACGCAGTATTTT. Amino acid sequence: CASNFKGQGGTDTQYF. J is TRBJ2-3 and V is TRBV4-1; D may correspond to TRBD1 or TRBD2 (5 bases each). The CDR3 consists of 16 residues. Germline V gene lookup returns CDR1 MGHRA and CDR2 YSYEKL. V lost 7 bases and J 3 bases, leaving 20 bases between the germline ends.

CDR3 amino acids: CASSLSLGTNTEAFF. The CDR3 DNA reads as TGTGCCAGCAGCTTATCGTTGGGGACGAACACTGAAGCTTTCTTT. V is TRBV7-6 and J is TRBJ1-1; D may be TRBD1 (5 bases). V was cut by 2 bases and J by 1 base, with 11 bases left in between. Germline V gene lookup returns CDR1 SGHVS and CDR2 FNYEAQ. The CDR3 spans 15 residues. Drawing the rest from reference TRBV7-6 and TRBJ1-1, the complete variable domain is GAGVSQSPRYKVTKRGQDVALRCDPISGHVSLYWYRQALGQGPEFLTYFNYEAQQDKSGLPNDRFSAERPEGSISTLTIQRTEQRDSAMYRCASSLSLGTNTEAFFGQGTRLTVV.

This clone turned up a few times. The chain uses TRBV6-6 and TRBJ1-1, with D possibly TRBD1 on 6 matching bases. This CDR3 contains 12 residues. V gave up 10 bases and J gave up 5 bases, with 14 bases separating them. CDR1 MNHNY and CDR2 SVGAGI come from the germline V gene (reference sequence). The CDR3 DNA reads TGTGCCACCAGACAGGTCGGGACTGAAGCTTTCTTT. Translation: CATRQVGTEAFF.

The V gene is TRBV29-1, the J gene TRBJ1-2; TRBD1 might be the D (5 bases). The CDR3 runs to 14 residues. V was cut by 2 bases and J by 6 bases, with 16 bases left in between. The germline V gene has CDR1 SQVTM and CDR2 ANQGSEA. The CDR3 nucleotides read TGCAGCGTTGAACAAACGACAGTTTCGGATGGCTACACCTTC. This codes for CSVEQTTVSDGYTF.

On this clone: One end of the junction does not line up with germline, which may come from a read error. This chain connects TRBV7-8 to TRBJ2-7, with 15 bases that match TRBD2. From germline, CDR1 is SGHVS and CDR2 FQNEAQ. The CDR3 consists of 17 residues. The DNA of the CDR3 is TGTGCCAGCAGCCCAAGGACTAGCGGGAGGGCCTCCTTCGAGCAGTACTTC. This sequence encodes CASSPRTSGRASFEQYF.

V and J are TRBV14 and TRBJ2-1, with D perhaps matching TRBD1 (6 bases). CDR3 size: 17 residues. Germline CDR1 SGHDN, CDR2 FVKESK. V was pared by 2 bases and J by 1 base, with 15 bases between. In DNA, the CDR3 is TGTGCCAGCAGCCAACAACAGGGTGTAAGGTCCTACAATGAGCAGTTCTTC. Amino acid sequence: CASSQQQGVRSYNEQFF. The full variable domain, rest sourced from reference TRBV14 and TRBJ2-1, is EAGVTQFPSHSVIEKGQTVTLRCDPISGHDNLYWYRRVMGKEIKFLLHFVKESKQDESGMPNNRFLAERTGGTYSTLKVQPAELEDSGVYFCASSQQQGVRSYNEQFFGPGTRLTVL.

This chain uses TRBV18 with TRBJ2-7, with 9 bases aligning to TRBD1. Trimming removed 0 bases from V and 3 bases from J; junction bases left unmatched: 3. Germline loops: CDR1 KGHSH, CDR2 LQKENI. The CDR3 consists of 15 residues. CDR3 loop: CASSPPTGGLYEQYF. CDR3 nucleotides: TGTGCCAGCTCACCACCAACAGGGGGCCTCTACGAGCAGTACTTC.

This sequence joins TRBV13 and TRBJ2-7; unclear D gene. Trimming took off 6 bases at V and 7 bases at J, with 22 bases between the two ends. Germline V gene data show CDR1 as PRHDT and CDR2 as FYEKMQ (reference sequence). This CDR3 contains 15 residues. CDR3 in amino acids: CASSHTLDGLWEQYF. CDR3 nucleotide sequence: TGTGCCAGCAGTCATACATTAGACGGCCTCTGGGAGCAGTACTTC.

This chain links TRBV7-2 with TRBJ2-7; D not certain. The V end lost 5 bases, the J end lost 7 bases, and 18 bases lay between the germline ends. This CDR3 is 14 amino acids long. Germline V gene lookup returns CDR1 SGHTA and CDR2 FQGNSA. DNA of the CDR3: TGTGCCAGCAGCCCCGTTATTTCGGCGGAGGAGCAGTACTTC. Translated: CASSPVISAEEQYF.

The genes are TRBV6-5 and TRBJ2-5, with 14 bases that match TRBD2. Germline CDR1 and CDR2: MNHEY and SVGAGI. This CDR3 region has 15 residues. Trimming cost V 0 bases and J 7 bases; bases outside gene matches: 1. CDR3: CASSYSTSGRGTQYF. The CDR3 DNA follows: TGTGCCAGCAGTTACTCGACTAGCGGGAGGGGGACCCAGTACTTC.